This TCR beta chain was profiled in a study of a mutant IDH1 vaccine in newly diagnosed glioma. At the level of the study: Patients got their first vaccination 4-6 weeks after radiotherapy alone, or with temozolomide cycles.

Remarks on this clone: Antigen: not known.

Trimming at V came to 2 bases and at J to 4 bases, leaving 9 bases not matched to a gene. CDR3 length: 15 residues. Germline V gene sequence: CDR1 SGHRS, CDR2 YFSETQ. Time point here: week 11, during vaccination. It was 300 ug of mutant IDH1 20-mer peptide that made up each vaccine dose, given with topical imiquimod. Each of the donors came in with new WHO grade 3 or 4 astrocytomas that were IDH1-mutant and ATRX-lost. Assay: immunoSEQ multiplex PCR; the TCRdb copy retains only in-frame clones and omits some. Altogether 100,000 to 150,000 clones are present, about four fifths being singletons, with the ten largest covering 5% to 7%.

Sequences were derived from PBMCs, sampled from a glioma patient whose treatment included an IDH1 peptide vaccine. The gene calls are TRBV5-1 and TRBJ2-7, with TRBD2 identical over 7 bases. This sequence originates from a man in his forties with glioma. This chain's CDR3 is CASSFTTSALYEQYF. CDR3 nucleotide sequence: TGCGCCAGCAGCTTTACCACTAGCGCCCTTTACGAGCAGTACTTC.